The rows below give T cell receptor beta chains drawn from one sample of a study of cytomegalovirus exposure and HLA in healthy donors. TCRdb's table, derived via immunoSEQ multiplex PCR, lists solely in-frame clones and lacks some. The sample includes some 110,000 clones, 80% to 90% of them seen just once. The sequencing sample was made of PBMCs. The receptors here all came from a woman in her thirties in good health and CMV-seronegative. Each CDR3 is given with its conserved first and last residue. The order of the fields is clone size, V gene, D gene, J gene, CDR3 protein, CDR3 DNA. A D gene is named only where the DNA matches it firmly. Rows may omit the clone size; those that give it use once, few, many or a size class.

>NA|TRBV30|TRBD1|TRBJ1-6
CAWSLTGGSPLHF
TGTGCCTGGAGTCTGACAGGGGGTTCACCCCTCCACTTT
>few|TRBV5-1|NA|TRBJ2-2
CASSFIGEAGELFF
TGCGCCAGCAGCTTTATAGGGGAAGCCGGGGAGCTGTTTTTT
>NA|TRBV5-8|NA|TRBJ1-4
CASSFLRSEKLFF
TGTGCCAGCAGCTTCTTGCGGTCAGAAAAACTGTTTTTT
>NA|TRBV5-1|NA|TRBJ1-4
CASSWEGRPATNEKLFF
TGCGCCAGCAGCTGGGAGGGGAGGCCTGCAACTAATGAAAAACTGTTTTTT
>NA|TRBV5-1|TRBD1|TRBJ2-2
CASSSPWTGPRKGELFF
TGCGCCAGCAGCTCACCTTGGACAGGGCCTCGCAAGGGGGAGCTGTTTTTT
>NA|TRBV27|NA|TRBJ2-7
CASSLGRSYEQYF
TGTGCCAGCAGTTTGGGCCGCTCCTACGAGCAGTACTTC
>NA|TRBV18|NA|TRBJ2-7
CASSPRDSSYEQYF
TGTGCCAGCTCACCACGAGATTCCTCCTACGAGCAGTACTTC
>NA|TRBV11-2|TRBD2|TRBJ2-7
CASSLTELAPHSYEQYF
TGTGCCAGCAGCTTAACCGAACTAGCGCCCCACTCCTACGAGCAGTACTTC
>NA|TRBV25-1|NA|TRBJ1-4
CASSEGGWTNEKLFF
TGTGCCAGCAGTGAAGGGGGGTGGACTAATGAAAAACTGTTTTTT
>NA|TRBV13|NA|TRBJ1-1
CASSLDGGAYTEAFF
TGTGCCAGCAGCTTAGATGGGGGGGCTTACACTGAAGCTTTCTTT
>NA|TRBV27|NA|TRBJ2-7
CASSLGAGASYEQYF
TGTGCCAGCAGTTTGGGGGCAGGGGCTTCATACGAGCAGTACTTC
>NA|TRBV5-1|TRBD1|TRBJ2-7
CASSPGQGEYEQYF
TGCGCCAGCAGCCCAGGACAGGGGGAGTACGAGCAGTACTTC
>NA|TRBV14|TRBD1|TRBJ2-3
CASSQVRGRMDTQYF
TGTGCCAGCAGCCAAGTTAGGGGGCGGATGGATACGCAGTATTTT
>NA|TRBV11-3|TRBD1|TRBJ2-7
CASRTGFTYEQYF
TGTGCCAGCAGGACAGGGTTTACGTACGAGCAGTACTTC
>NA|TRBV4-1|NA|TRBJ1-5
CASSPPGGFGANQPQHF
TGCGCCAGCAGCCCACCGGGGGGGTTCGGAGCCAATCAGCCCCAGCATTTT
>NA|TRBV4-1|NA|TRBJ1-2
CASSQERLANYGYTF
TGCGCCAGCAGCCAAGAACGCCTAGCTAACTATGGCTACACCTTC
>NA|TRBV30|TRBD2|TRBJ2-3
CAWNGGGYSSTDTQYF
TGTGCCTGGAACGGCGGGGGTTACTCTAGCACAGATACGCAGTATTTT
>NA|TRBV25-1|NA|TRBJ2-3
CASRVRDTQYF
TGTGCCAGCAGAGTCCGGGATACGCAGTATTTT
>once|TRBV11-3|NA|TRBJ1-2
CASSPTNRPGNYGYTF
TGTGCCAGCAGCCCAACTAACAGGCCCGGTAACTATGGCTACACCTTC
>NA|TRBV19|TRBD2|TRBJ2-3
CASKASGNPSTDTQYF
TGTGCCAGTAAGGCTAGCGGTAACCCTAGCACAGATACGCAGTATTTT
>NA|TRBV2|NA|TRBJ2-1
CASTEGLANEQFF
TGTGCCAGCACCGAAGGTCTAGCGAATGAGCAGTTCTTC
>NA|TRBV11-1|NA|TRBJ2-5
CASSLDGLKETQYF
TGTGCCAGCAGCTTAGACGGACTGAAGGAGACCCAGTACTTC
>NA|TRBV5-4|NA|TRBJ1-1
CASSLGPGGLVNTGAFF
TGTGCCAGCAGCTTGGGGCCAGGAGGGCTGGTGAACACTGGAGCTTTCTTT
>NA|TRBV5-1|TRBD2|TRBJ2-2
CASSSWGGVGTGELFF
TGCGCCAGCAGCTCCTGGGGGGGGGTTGGCACCGGGGAGCTGTTTTTT
>NA|TRBV6-5|TRBD1|TRBJ1-1
CASSWDRGLNTEAFF
TGTGCCAGCAGTTGGGACAGGGGACTGAACACTGAAGCTTTCTTT
>few|TRBV6-5|NA|TRBJ1-1
CASSWDQGGNTEAFF
TGTGCCAGCAGTTGGGACCAGGGAGGGAACACTGAAGCTTTCTTT
>once|TRBV19|TRBD1|TRBJ1-4
CASRQTGGATNEKLFF
TGTGCCAGTAGACAAACAGGGGGTGCAACTAATGAAAAACTGTTTTTT
>NA|TRBV7-9|TRBD2|TRBJ2-3
CASSLSGGATDTQYF
TGTGCCAGCAGCTTAAGCGGGGGTGCCACAGATACGCAGTATTTT
>NA|TRBV15|TRBD1|TRBJ2-1
CATSRDPRGLGNEQFF
TGTGCCACCAGCAGAGATCCCAGGGGGCTCGGGAATGAGCAGTTCTTC
>NA|TRBV4-2|NA|TRBJ1-2
CASSQDRGVGYTF
TGTGCCAGCAGCCAAGACAGGGGTGTCGGCTACACCTTC
>NA|TRBV18|NA|TRBJ1-1
CASSPDIKNTEAFF
TGTGCCAGCTCACCAGACATAAAGAACACTGAAGCTTTCTTT
>NA|TRBV2|NA|TRBJ2-1
CASSERRVNEQFF
TGTGCCAGCAGTGAACGGAGGGTGAATGAGCAGTTCTTC
>NA|TRBV5-4|TRBD1|TRBJ2-5
CASSRQGAQETQYF
TGTGCCAGCAGCCGACAGGGCGCTCAAGAGACCCAGTACTTC
>NA|TRBV30|TRBD2|TRBJ2-3
CACQGLAGGSTDTQYF
TGTGCCTGCCAGGGACTAGCGGGGGGGAGCACAGATACGCAGTATTTT
>NA|TRBV6-1|TRBD2|TRBJ2-3
CASSEDAASGSTDTQYF
TGTGCCAGCAGTGAAGACGCGGCTAGCGGGAGCACAGATACGCAGTATTTT
>NA|TRBV7-6|NA|TRBJ1-3
CASSPSGRLRGNTIYF
TGTGCCAGCAGCCCGTCGGGAAGACTGCGGGGAAACACCATATATTTT
>NA|TRBV18|NA|TRBJ1-1
CASSPPSLETFF
TGTGCCAGCTCACCACCGAGTCTTGAAACTTTCTTT
>NA|TRBV5-6|NA|TRBJ1-5
CASSLGGTGFQPQHF
TGTGCCAGCAGCTTGGGGGGAACAGGGTTTCAGCCCCAGCATTTT
>NA|TRBV5-8|TRBD2|TRBJ2-7
CASRKLAGVGEQYF
TGTGCCAGCAGAAAACTAGCGGGAGTAGGAGAGCAGTACTTC
>NA|TRBV30|TRBD2|TRBJ2-1
CAWARLAGGMDEQFF
TGTGCCTGGGCGCGACTAGCGGGAGGGATGGATGAGCAGTTCTTC
>NA|TRBV21-1|NA|TRBJ2-7
CASSRAYEQYF
TGTGCCAGCAGCCGGGCCTACGAGCAGTACTTC
>NA|TRBV20-1|TRBD2|TRBJ2-3
CSGGGPDTQYF
TGCAGTGGCGGGGGGCCAGATACGCAGTATTTT
>NA|TRBV4-1|NA|TRBJ2-7
CASSQEGGLHEQYF
TGCGCCAGCAGCCAAGAAGGGGGTCTACACGAGCAGTACTTC
>NA|TRBV5-1|TRBD2|TRBJ2-3
CASSLGLAVGTDTQYF
TGCGCCAGCAGCCTCGGACTAGCGGTTGGCACAGATACGCAGTATTTT
>NA|TRBV19|NA|TRBJ1-1
CASSERQVNTEAFF
TGTGCCAGTAGTGAACGACAGGTTAACACTGAAGCTTTCTTT
>NA|TRBV11-2|NA|TRBJ1-1
CASSLYTGGTTEAFF
TGTGCCAGCAGCTTATACACGGGGGGGACCACTGAAGCTTTCTTT
>NA|TRBV9|TRBD2|TRBJ2-3
CASSVYGAGLMDTQYF
TGTGCCAGCAGCGTGTATGGAGCGGGGTTGATGGATACGCAGTATTTT
>NA|TRBV10-1|TRBD2|TRBJ2-7
CASSDPTSGTSYEQYF
TGCGCCAGCAGTGACCCGACTAGCGGGACCTCCTACGAGCAGTACTTC
>few|TRBV19|NA|TRBJ1-5
CASKAGGGNQPQHF
TGTGCCAGTAAAGCGGGAGGGGGCAATCAGCCCCAGCATTTT
>NA|TRBV10-2|TRBD2|TRBJ2-7
CASSGTSGTYEQYF
TGCGCCAGCAGTGGCACTAGCGGGACCTACGAGCAGTACTTC
>NA|TRBV9|NA|TRBJ2-1
CASSPPTGLGEQFF
TGTGCCAGCAGCCCGCCTACAGGGTTAGGTGAGCAGTTCTTC
>NA|TRBV6-1|TRBD1|TRBJ1-5
CASSGTGVGSNQPQHF
TGTGCCAGCAGTGGGACAGGGGTTGGAAGCAATCAGCCCCAGCATTTT
>NA|TRBV5-1|TRBD1|TRBJ1-2
CASSFLQGGGYTF
TGCGCCAGCAGCTTCCTCCAGGGGGGTGGCTACACCTTC
>NA|TRBV5-4|NA|TRBJ2-3
CASSLAGRVSTDTQYF
TGTGCCAGCAGCTTGGCCGGCAGGGTAAGCACAGATACGCAGTATTTT
>NA|TRBV19|TRBD1|TRBJ2-2
CASSGQGTGELFF
TGTGCCAGTAGTGGACAGGGGACCGGGGAGCTGTTTTTT
>NA|TRBV4-3|TRBD2|TRBJ2-2
CASSQDFLAGTIGTGELFF
TGCGCCAGCAGCCAAGACTTCCTAGCGGGAACGATTGGGACCGGGGAGCTGTTTTTT